The next 22 T cell receptor beta chains were all read from a single sample in a study of blood T cell repertoires in COVID-19 (dated by TCRdb to the early 2020s). The receptor library was made with the immunoSEQ multiplex PCR assay. TCRdb obtained this table from immuneACCESS and retained in-frame rearrangements with V and J assigned. These tables miss some clones; where compared with another copy, unresolved V genes account for less than half of the shortfall, and the remainder is unexplained. The sample table records approximately 200,000 clones; approximately 80% of these occur just once. Around 7% of the sample goes to the ten largest clones. Sequenced sample: peripheral blood. These receptors all stem from a woman aged 50 to 65 with acute or convalescent COVID-19.

V gene TRBV6-5 combines with J gene TRBJ2-7; D not certain. V lost 8 bases, J lost 1 base, and 9 bases lay in between. The CDR3 consists of 12 residues. Germline V gene lookup returns CDR1 MNHEY and CDR2 SVGAGI. The CDR3 protein is CASLGGSYEQYF. The CDR3 DNA sequence: TGTGCCAGCTTAGGCGGATCCTACGAGCAGTACTTC.

The CDR3 sequence is CASTLQGVGNQPQHF. CDR3 nucleotides: TGTGCCAGCACCCTACAGGGCGTGGGCAATCAGCCCCAGCATTTT. The rearrangement uses TRBV6-5 and TRBJ1-5, with D perhaps matching TRBD1 (6 bases). The CDR3 totals 15 residues. Germline CDR1 is MNHEY and CDR2 is SVGAGI. Trimming removed 7 bases from V and 2 bases from J, with 15 bases in between.

This clone was found once. The chain combines TRBV3-1 (or the pseudogene TRBV3-2) with TRBJ2-7; TRBD2 is a possible D gene (7 bases). The CDR3 sequence is 16 residues long. Between the trimmed V and J ends, which lost 4 bases and 5 bases, there was a span of 21 bases. The V gene's germline CDR1 is LGHDT and CDR2 YNNKEL (reference sequence). CDR3 protein: CASSRRIGGRYHEQYF. CDR3 nucleotides: TGTGCCAGCAGCCGCCGCATCGGGGGGCGTTATCACGAGCAGTACTTC.

The chain is built from TRBV4-1 and TRBJ2-4, with 7 nucleotides matching TRBD1. Trimming took 9 bases from V and 3 from J; bases not matched to a gene: 8. The V gene's germline CDR1 is MGHRA and CDR2 YSYEKL. The length of the CDR3 is 14 residues. The CDR3 bases are TGCGCCAGTCGACAGGGTCTCGGCAAAAACATTCAGTACTTC. Its translation is CASRQGLGKNIQYF.

V and J are TRBV4-1 and TRBJ2-1; TRBD2 aligns across 7 bases. V trimming: 4 bases; J trimming: 6 bases; junction bases outside the gene matches: 6. The CDR3 has 14 amino acids. Germline CDR1 is MGHRA and CDR2 is YSYEKL. The CDR3, as DNA: TGCGCCAGCAGCCTGAGGGGCGGGAGCAATGAGCAGTTCTTC. Its translation is CASSLRGGSNEQFF.

The count of this clone is one. V gene TRBV28 combines with J gene TRBJ2-3; 13 bases agree with TRBD2. This CDR3 comprises 17 residues. The germline V gene has CDR1 MDHEN and CDR2 SYDVKM. V was pared by 5 bases and J by 3 bases, with 8 bases of the junction left unmatched. This chain's CDR3 is CASSGHQTSGGTDTQYF. CDR3 in DNA: TGTGCCAGCAGTGGCCACCAGACTAGCGGGGGGACAGATACGCAGTATTTT.

The chain carries TRBV5-1 and TRBJ1-2; 9 bases match TRBD1. Germline V gene lookup returns CDR1 SGHRS and CDR2 YFSETQ. The CDR3 is 14 residues long. After removal of 7 bases from V and 5 bases from J, the junction contained 9 bases not matched to a gene. The CDR3 reads CASQTGTGYYGYTF. CDR3 bases: TGCGCCAGCCAGACTGGGACAGGGTATTATGGCTACACCTTC.

This clone was counted a single time. This chain uses TRBV5-1 with TRBJ2-3; 7 bases fit TRBD2. J lost 2 bases, V lost 6 bases, and 6 bases had no gene match. This CDR3 comprises 14 residues. Germline CDR1 and CDR2: SGHRS and YFSETQ. CDR3 region: CASTPSGTTDTQYF. The CDR3 DNA follows: TGCGCCAGCACGCCTAGCGGAACCACAGATACGCAGTATTTT.

This clone has only a few counts. The chain joins TRBV19 to TRBJ1-2; maybe TRBD1 (6 bases). The CDR3 is made up of 14 amino acids. The germline gives CDR1 LNHDA, CDR2 SQIVND (reference sequence). V lost 5 bases and J lost 0, with 10 bases in between. The CDR3 loop reads CASSHRESNYGYTF. The CDR3 DNA sequence: TGTGCCAGTAGTCACAGGGAGTCTAACTATGGCTACACCTTC.

This sequence joins TRBV3-1 (or the pseudogene TRBV3-2) and TRBJ2-4; 8 nucleotides agree with TRBD2. V was pared by 5 bases and J by 10 bases, with 10 bases of the junction left unmatched. Germline CDR1 and CDR2: LGHDT and YNNKEL (reference sequence). There are 14 residues in the CDR3. The CDR3 DNA reads as TGTGCCAGCAGCATGGGACGGCGGGAGGCGATTCAGTACTTC. Translated, it gives CASSMGRREAIQYF.

This chain connects TRBV27 to TRBJ2-1; TRBD1 is a possible D gene (6 bases). Germline lookup yields CDR1 MNHEY and CDR2 SMNVEV (reference sequence). V gave up 5 bases and J gave up 4 bases, with 15 bases separating them. This CDR3 spans 15 amino acids. The CDR3 protein is CASSPPGHPYNEQFF. The CDR3 nucleotides are TGTGCCAGCAGTCCCCCGGGACATCCTTACAATGAGCAGTTCTTC.

The genes are TRBV27 and TRBJ1-5, with 8 bases lining up with TRBD1. After removal of 8 bases from V and 9 bases from J, the junction contained 3 bases not matched to a gene. The CDR3 spans 11 residues. CDR1 is MNHEY, CDR2 SMNVEV, per germline (reference sequence). CDR3 sequence reads: CASSQGGPQHF. CDR3 in DNA: TGTGCCAGCTCACAGGGGGGGCCCCAGCATTTT.

V usage is TRBV7-6 and J usage is TRBJ2-1, with 7 bases matching TRBD1. Germline CDR1 SGHVS, CDR2 FNYEAQ. Losses at the gene ends were 5 bases for V and 4 bases for J; bases not matched to a gene: 8. The CDR3 runs 15 residues. The CDR3 bases are TGTGCCAGCAGCCTAGGGGGCTCCCGTTACAATGAGCAGTTCTTC. Protein sequence: CASSLGGSRYNEQFF.

The chain combines TRBV6-4 with TRBJ1-5; no definite D call. Trimming removed 5 bases from V and 1 base from J, with 9 bases in between. The CDR3 covers 14 residues. In germline, CDR1 is MRHNA, CDR2 SNTAGT. The CDR3 bases are TGTGCCAGCAGTCCGGAGGTGAGCAATCAGCCCCAGCATTTT. This codes for CASSPEVSNQPQHF.

This chain connects TRBV5-1 to TRBJ2-1; D remains ambiguous. This CDR3 is built from 18 residues. CDR1 SGHRS and CDR2 YFSETQ come from the germline V gene. Deletions cut 1 base from V and 0 bases from J, with 17 bases between. The chain's CDR3 is CASSLLEKKLSSYNEQFF. DNA for the CDR3: TGCGCCAGCAGCTTGTTAGAAAAAAAACTTAGCTCCTACAATGAGCAGTTCTTC.

J is TRBJ1-1 and V is TRBV3-1 (or the pseudogene TRBV3-2); the D is unclear. Germline V gene data show CDR1 as LGHDT and CDR2 as YNNKEL (reference sequence). The V and J ends lost 4 bases and 5 bases respectively, with 8 bases between them. The CDR3 length is 12 residues. As DNA, the CDR3 is TGTGCCAGCAGCCGCGGAGGAACTGAAGCTTTCTTT. Amino acids: CASSRGGTEAFF.

The V call is TRBV7-2, the J call TRBJ2-1; 8 bases line up with TRBD2. This CDR3 comprises 15 residues. V was clipped by 1 base and J by 6 bases; unmatched bases: 5. The germline CDR1 and CDR2 sequences are SGHTA and FQGNSA. The CDR3 DNA reads as TGTGCCAGCAGCTTAGAAAGCGGGAGTAGCAATGAGCAGTTCTTC. This codes for CASSLESGSSNEQFF.

In this sample, this clone turned up once. The chain uses TRBV7-2 and TRBJ1-5; D unresolved. Germline V gives CDR1 SGHTA, CDR2 FQGNSA. This CDR3 is built from 13 residues. Deletions cut 4 bases from V and 5 bases from J, with 9 bases between. Written as DNA, the CDR3 is TGTGCCAGCAGCTCTCAGGTGGATCAGCCCCAGCATTTT. This encodes CASSSQVDQPQHF.

This clone was found once. The rearrangement joins TRBV30 to TRBJ2-5; D is possibly TRBD2 (5 bases). This CDR3 spans 12 amino acids. Germline loops: CDR1 GTSNPN, CDR2 SVGIG (reference sequence). Trimming left V 0 bases short and J 10 bases short, with 12 bases between. This chain's CDR3 is CAWSVVTRGQYF. The CDR3 DNA is TGTGCCTGGAGTGTAGTCACCCGGGGCCAGTACTTC.

The table lists this clone with a count of one. The rearrangement links TRBV5-1 to TRBJ2-3, with 7 bases fitting TRBD2. J lost 6 bases, V lost 4 bases, and 11 bases had no gene match. Germline V gene lookup returns CDR1 SGHRS and CDR2 YFSETQ. This CDR3 has 15 residues. As DNA, the CDR3 is TGCGCCAGCAGCCCCAGCGGGAATCAGGGTGATACGCAGTATTTT. The encoded protein is CASSPSGNQGDTQYF.

In its sample, this clone was seen a few times. This chain joins TRBV5-1 and TRBJ2-1; 12 bases map to TRBD1. CDR1 and CDR2 from the germline V gene are SGHRS and YFSETQ. V shed 4 bases, J shed 7 bases, and the junction held 12 bases outside the gene matches. The CDR3 is 17 amino acids. The CDR3 protein is CASSEAFTGQGANEQFF. CDR3 in DNA: TGCGCCAGCAGCGAGGCGTTTACGGGACAGGGGGCAAATGAGCAGTTCTTC.

The CDR3 DNA sequence: TGTGCCAGCAGCGCATCCGCGTTGAGGCGGAAAAATGGCTACACCTTC. As protein: CASSASALRRKNGYTF. The V gene is TRBV9, the J gene TRBJ1-2; D is uncertain. Germline-derived CDR1 and CDR2 are SGDLS and YYNGEE. This CDR3 has 16 amino acids. V lost 3 bases and J lost 6, with 21 bases in between.